The clone carrying this TCR beta chain is medium-sized in the sample. Its target is not known. Per the original data handling: In papillary thyroid cancer, a distant-metastasis classifier was built using CDR3 differences across clinicopathological groups. TCRdb re-analyzed the PCR reads through MiXCR. The V and J calls shown here were made by TCRdb, not taken from the authors' results. The data contain 5,500 to 7,000 clones, roughly 3% of them singletons. The sample is drawn from a study of metastatic and nonmetastatic thyroid tumors. The overall study: Malignant thyroid and benign thyroid patients provided blood and tumor or nodule tissue whose repertoires were compared.

Study conclusions and caveats: Across blood and tumor, TCR beta diversity in malignant thyroid tumors was reportedly significantly higher than in benign nodules.

Patients were all untreated before their thyroid surgery. Sequences were obtained from tumor tissue. The source of this sequence is a female donor with papillary thyroid cancer or a benign thyroid nodule (not recorded which). Some clones in this sample may be carry-over from other donors' samples.

The CDR3, as DNA: TGTGCCAGCACTGTGGACTCCAATCAGCCCCAGCATTTT. Translating gives CASTVDSNQPQHF. This chain connects TRBV6-1 to TRBJ1-5; D unresolved. Germline V gene sequence: CDR1 MNHNS, CDR2 SASEGT. This CDR3 is built from 13 residues. V lost 7 bases and J lost 3, with 10 bases in between.